This TCR beta chain emerged from a study of T cells in Graves' hyperthyroidism and ophthalmopathy. Findings and caveats of the study: Ophthalmopathy got predicted by the model a median roughly 6.1 months before its onset. Ophthalmopathy and stable hyperthyroidism were told apart by a 13 V-J model.

The V end lost 8 bases, the J end lost 0 bases, and 10 bases lay between the germline ends. Germline V lookup: CDR1 KGHSH, CDR2 LQKENI. The CDR3 is 13 amino acids. The source material, RNA transcripts, was used to amplify TCR beta CDR3 regions. In the first-round RT-PCR of the TCR CDR3, the HTBI primer set was used. TCRdb passed the multiplex PCR reads through MiXCR, listing each CDR3 protein once. The table includes some 560,000 distinct CDR3 sequences, approximately 14% detected once. As to this clonotype: Its antigen remains unknown.

The authors obtained PBMCs from over 7.5 ml of fresh peripheral blood. This clonotype originated in a woman aged 40 to 49 with Graves' hyperthyroidism. Sequencing was done on a sample of blood. This chain joins TRBV18 and TRBJ2-5; D not certain. The CDR3 region has the DNA TGTGCCAGCCGAGCGCCCAACCAAGAGACCCAGTACTTC. As protein: CASRAPNQETQYF.